Listed below are T cell receptor beta chains from one sample, sequenced in a study of OX40 agonist ivuxolimab in advanced cancers. Libraries were prepared by immunoSEQ multiplex PCR; TCRdb keeps only in-frame clonotypes and omits some of them. Of 15,000 to 25,000 clones detected, 83% appear once; the ten largest clones hold approximately 56%. The source was CD4+ or CD8+ T cells sorted from blood, collected in a trial of the OX40 agonist ivuxolimab. These receptor sequences come from an adult with an advanced solid tumor such as melanoma, head and neck, liver or kidney cancer. Both conserved end residues are part of each CDR3. Fields, in order: CDR3 length, clone size, V gene, J gene, D gene, CDR3 protein, CDR3 DNA. D genes are given only for firm matches. Not all rows give a size; the values are once, few, many and, for expanded clones, a class.

>15|NA|TRBV19|TRBJ1-3|NA
CASSFGSYSGNTIYF
TGTGCCAGTAGTTTCGGCTCGTACTCTGGAAACACCATATATTTT
>14|NA|TRBV28|TRBJ2-7|NA
CASTDIIPPYEQYF
TGTGCCAGCACCGACATTATCCCTCCCTACGAGCAGTACTTC
>15|NA|TRBV9|TRBJ2-6|NA
CASSLVGSGANVLTF
TGTGCCAGCAGCCTCGTTGGGAGTGGGGCCAACGTCCTGACTTTC
>16|many|TRBV5-1|TRBJ2-5|NA
CASSSYWTVRGETQYF
TGCGCCAGCAGCTCCTATTGGACAGTCCGTGGGGAGACCCAGTACTTC
>14|NA|TRBV29-1|TRBJ1-1|NA
CSVLLGWLNTEAFF
TGCAGCGTTCTGTTGGGGTGGTTGAACACTGAAGCTTTCTTT
>13|NA|TRBV7-9|TRBJ2-7|NA
CASSTTGSYEQYF
TGTGCCAGCAGCACTACAGGATCCTACGAGCAGTACTTC
>13|NA|TRBV2|TRBJ1-5|NA
CASNSYSNQPQHF
TGTGCCAGCAATAGTTATAGCAATCAGCCCCAGCATTTT
>15|NA|TRBV19|TRBJ2-3|NA
CASSVAAPSTDTQYF
TGTGCCAGTAGTGTAGCGGCACCTAGCACAGATACGCAGTATTTT
>12|NA|TRBV29-1|TRBJ1-1|NA
CSVKGVRAEAFF
TGCAGCGTTAAAGGGGTAAGGGCTGAAGCTTTCTTT
>17|NA|TRBV15|TRBJ1-4|TRBD1
CATSRGGTGGLREKLFF
TGTGCCACCAGCAGAGGCGGGACAGGGGGTTTACGGGAAAAACTGTTTTTT
>16|NA|TRBV27|TRBJ2-1|TRBD2
CASSLFGRGSYNEQFF
TGTGCCAGCAGTTTATTCGGGCGGGGGTCCTACAATGAGCAGTTCTTC
>15|NA|TRBV30|TRBJ1-3|NA
CAWSAEPRSGNTIYF
TGTGCCTGGAGTGCAGAGCCCCGCTCTGGAAACACCATATATTTT
>15|NA|TRBV7-9|TRBJ1-1|NA
CASSLPWEGRTEAFF
TGTGCCAGCAGCTTACCTTGGGAGGGGCGGACTGAAGCTTTCTTT
>15|NA|TRBV7-6|TRBJ2-7|TRBD2
CASSLFSGAGDEQYF
TGTGCCAGCAGCTTATTTAGCGGGGCCGGGGACGAGCAGTACTTC
>15|NA|TRBV19|TRBJ2-7|TRBD1
CASSITGGQYYEQYF
TGTGCCAGTAGTATAACAGGGGGCCAGTACTACGAGCAGTACTTC
>15|NA|TRBV28|TRBJ2-2|NA
CASSLRGVDTGELFF
TGTGCCAGCAGTTTAAGGGGAGTCGACACCGGGGAGCTGTTTTTT
>16|NA|TRBV13|TRBJ2-3|TRBD2
CASSLTSGGVTDTQYF
TGTGCCAGCAGCTTGACTAGCGGGGGGGTTACTGATACGCAGTATTTT
>13|NA|TRBV19|TRBJ1-5|NA
CASKVGSDQPQHF
TGTGCCAGTAAGGTAGGGTCGGATCAGCCCCAGCATTTT
>18|NA|TRBV9|TRBJ1-6|TRBD1
CASSVKKRGDSPLSPLHF
TGTGCCAGCAGCGTAAAAAAAAGGGGGGACAGCCCTCTTTCACCCCTCCACTTT
>15|NA|TRBV27|TRBJ2-2|NA
CASSLSAGSTGELFF
TGTGCCAGCAGTTTATCCGCGGGGTCCACCGGGGAGCTGTTTTTT
>16|NA|TRBV9|TRBJ2-7|TRBD2
CASSGIAGGPIYEQYF
TGTGCCAGCAGCGGAATAGCGGGGGGCCCCATCTACGAGCAGTACTTC
>15|NA|TRBV5-8|TRBJ1-2|TRBD1
CASSPRTGGYYGYTF
TGTGCCAGCAGCCCGCGGACAGGGGGCTACTATGGCTACACCTTC
>15|NA|TRBV27|TRBJ2-1|TRBD1
CASSWSAGGLNEQFF
TGTGCCAGCAGTTGGTCGGCAGGGGGTTTAAATGAGCAGTTCTTC
>13|NA|TRBV4-3|TRBJ1-1|NA
CASSQSGNTEAFF
TGCGCCAGCAGCCAGTCTGGTAACACTGAAGCTTTCTTT
>15|NA|TRBV27|TRBJ1-5|NA
CASRTVDHSNQPQHF
TGTGCCAGCCGGACAGTCGATCATAGCAATCAGCCCCAGCATTTT
>16|NA|TRBV5-1|TRBJ2-7|TRBD1
CASSLVLRGQSYEQYF
TGCGCCAGCAGCTTGGTTCTCCGGGGACAGTCCTACGAGCAGTACTTC
>15|NA|TRBV28|TRBJ2-1|TRBD1
CASAPTGITYNEQFF
TGTGCCAGCGCACCGACAGGGATCACCTACAATGAGCAGTTCTTC
>13|NA|TRBV11-1|TRBJ2-5|NA
CASSLALGGTQYF
TGTGCCAGCAGCTTAGCGCTAGGGGGGACCCAGTACTTC
>13|few|TRBV2|TRBJ1-5|NA
CASSGGGNQPQHF
TGTGCCAGCAGTGGGGGGGGAAATCAGCCCCAGCATTTT
>14|NA|TRBV9|TRBJ1-5|TRBD1
CASSVGEGARPQHF
TGTGCCAGCAGCGTAGGGGAGGGGGCTCGGCCCCAGCATTTT
>16|NA|TRBV7-9|TRBJ2-6|NA
CASSLGRYSGANVLTF
TGTGCCAGCAGCTTAGGTAGATACTCTGGGGCCAACGTCCTGACTTTC
>12|NA|TRBV7-6|TRBJ2-7|NA
CASSWDNHEQYF
TGTGCCAGCAGTTGGGACAATCACGAGCAGTACTTC
>14|NA|TRBV27|TRBJ1-5|NA
CASSFGDEGQPQHF
TGTGCCAGCAGTTTCGGGGACGAGGGTCAGCCCCAGCATTTT
>14|few|TRBV7-9|TRBJ1-2|TRBD1
CASSPGPGQRGYTF
TGTGCCAGCAGCCCCGGTCCGGGACAGAGAGGCTACACCTTC
>14|NA|TRBV6-4|TRBJ2-7|NA
CASSVRKGWDEQYF
TGTGCCAGCAGTGTGAGGAAGGGGTGGGACGAGCAGTACTTC
>18|NA|TRBV19|TRBJ1-6|NA
CASTLRGIESSYNSPLHF
TGTGCCAGTACCCTAAGGGGCATCGAGAGCTCCTATAATTCACCCCTCCACTTT
>9|NA|TRBV27|TRBJ2-7|NA
CASGWEQYF
TGTGCCAGCGGATGGGAGCAGTACTTC
>16|NA|TRBV27|TRBJ2-1|TRBD1
CASSLYPGQGYNEQFF
TGTGCCAGCAGTTTATATCCGGGACAGGGCTACAATGAGCAGTTCTTC
>14|NA|TRBV10-3|TRBJ2-7|TRBD1
CAISEPGGTYEQYF
TGTGCCATCAGTGAGCCAGGGGGCACCTACGAGCAGTACTTC
>11|few|TRBV29-1|TRBJ1-1|NA
CSVLIQVEAFF
TGCAGCGTTCTGATCCAGGTGGAAGCTTTCTTT
>16|NA|TRBV11-2|TRBJ2-1|TRBD2
CASSPLSGGSDNEQFF
TGTGCCAGCAGCCCTCTTAGCGGGGGGTCTGACAATGAGCAGTTCTTC
>15|NA|TRBV2|TRBJ2-7|TRBD1
CASIPRGQTKYEQYF
TGTGCCAGCATCCCTCGGGGACAGACCAAATACGAGCAGTACTTC
>12|once|TRBV5-1|TRBJ2-7|NA
CASSGGSYEQYF
TGCGCCAGCAGCGGCGGCTCCTACGAGCAGTACTTC
>15|NA|TRBV27|TRBJ2-1|TRBD1
CASRRRQGLWNEQFF
TGTGCCAGCAGAAGGAGACAGGGTCTTTGGAATGAGCAGTTCTTC
>14|NA|TRBV14|TRBJ1-2|NA
CASSQAVGYYGYTF
TGTGCCAGCAGCCAAGCGGTCGGGTACTATGGCTACACCTTC
>14|NA|TRBV7-6|TRBJ2-3|NA
CASSPTWGSDTQYF
TGTGCCAGCAGCCCTACGTGGGGCTCAGATACGCAGTATTTT
>19|NA|TRBV11-2|TRBJ2-3|TRBD2
CASSSKRLAGGMSTDTQYF
TGTGCCAGCAGCTCAAAAAGACTAGCGGGGGGTATGAGCACAGATACGCAGTATTTT
>16|NA|TRBV7-3|TRBJ1-1|NA
CASSLTPGPGRTEAFF
TGTGCCAGCAGCTTGACCCCGGGACCGGGGAGGACTGAAGCTTTCTTT
>15|NA|TRBV9|TRBJ2-1|TRBD2
CASSVEAGVYNEQFF
TGTGCCAGCAGCGTAGAGGCGGGGGTTTACAATGAGCAGTTCTTC
>13|NA|TRBV29-1|TRBJ1-2|TRBD1
CSVRRQGNYGYTF
TGCAGCGTTCGAAGACAGGGGAACTATGGCTACACCTTC
>17|once|TRBV29-1|TRBJ2-3|NA
CSVEALGVPSGTDTQYF
TGCAGCGTTGAGGCGCTCGGAGTACCTAGCGGCACAGATACGCAGTATTTT